The TCR beta chain under discussion was sequenced for a study of fetal regulatory T cell absence and autoimmunity. Overall study: The IPEX patients lacked clinical diabetes but had exocrine pancreas autoimmunity.

General study results and limits: Compared with cord blood, pancreas showed oligoclonal TCR enrichment, some clones over 80-fold.

This clone was picked up one time. Antigen: not known. Sequencing was at survey level. Generated by immunoSEQ multiplex PCR, the TCRdb table keeps only in-frame clones and is missing some. The data contain 95,000 to 100,000 clones, about three quarters of them seen just once; the ten biggest clones take up 1.5% to 2.5%. V gave up 2 bases and J gave up 0 bases, with 4 bases separating them. CDR1 is MNHNY, CDR2 SVGAGI, per germline (reference sequence). The CDR3 is 13 amino acids. Sequenced material: pancreas tissue. The chain links TRBV6-6 to TRBJ1-1, with D hard to call. The sequence was obtained from a male donor with IPEX syndrome. CDR3 nucleotide sequence: TGTGCCAGCAGTTACGACATGAACACTGAAGCTTTCTTT. This translates into CASSYDMNTEAFF.